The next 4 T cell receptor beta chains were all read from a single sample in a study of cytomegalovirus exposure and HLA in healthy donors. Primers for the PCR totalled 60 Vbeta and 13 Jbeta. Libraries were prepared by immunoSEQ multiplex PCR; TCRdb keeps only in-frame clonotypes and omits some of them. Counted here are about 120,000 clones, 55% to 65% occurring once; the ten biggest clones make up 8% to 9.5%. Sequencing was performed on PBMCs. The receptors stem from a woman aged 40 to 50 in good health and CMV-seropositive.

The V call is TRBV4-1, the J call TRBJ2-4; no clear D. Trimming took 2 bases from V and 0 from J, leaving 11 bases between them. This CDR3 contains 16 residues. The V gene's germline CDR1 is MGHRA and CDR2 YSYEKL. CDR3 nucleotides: TGCGCCAGCAGCCAAAAGGAGACCCTAGCCAAAAACATTCAGTACTTC. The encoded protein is CASSQKETLAKNIQYF.

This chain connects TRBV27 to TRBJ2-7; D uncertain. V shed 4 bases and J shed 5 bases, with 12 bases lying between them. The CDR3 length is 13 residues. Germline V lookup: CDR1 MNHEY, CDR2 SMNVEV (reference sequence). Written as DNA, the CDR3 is TGTGCCAGCAGTTATGGCTCACGGGACGAGCAGTACTTC. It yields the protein CASSYGSRDEQYF.

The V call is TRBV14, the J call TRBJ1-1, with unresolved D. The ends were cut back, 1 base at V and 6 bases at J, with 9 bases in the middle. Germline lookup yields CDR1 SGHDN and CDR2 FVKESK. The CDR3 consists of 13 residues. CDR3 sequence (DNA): TGTGCCAGCAGCCAAGCCAGGTTGTCTGAAGCTTTCTTT. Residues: CASSQARLSEAFF.

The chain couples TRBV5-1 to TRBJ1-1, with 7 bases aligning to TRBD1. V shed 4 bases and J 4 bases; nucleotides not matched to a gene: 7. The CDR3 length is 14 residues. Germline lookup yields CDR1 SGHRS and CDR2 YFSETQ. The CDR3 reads CASSIIQGTTEAFF. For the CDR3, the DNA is TGCGCCAGCAGCATAATACAGGGGACCACTGAAGCTTTCTTT.